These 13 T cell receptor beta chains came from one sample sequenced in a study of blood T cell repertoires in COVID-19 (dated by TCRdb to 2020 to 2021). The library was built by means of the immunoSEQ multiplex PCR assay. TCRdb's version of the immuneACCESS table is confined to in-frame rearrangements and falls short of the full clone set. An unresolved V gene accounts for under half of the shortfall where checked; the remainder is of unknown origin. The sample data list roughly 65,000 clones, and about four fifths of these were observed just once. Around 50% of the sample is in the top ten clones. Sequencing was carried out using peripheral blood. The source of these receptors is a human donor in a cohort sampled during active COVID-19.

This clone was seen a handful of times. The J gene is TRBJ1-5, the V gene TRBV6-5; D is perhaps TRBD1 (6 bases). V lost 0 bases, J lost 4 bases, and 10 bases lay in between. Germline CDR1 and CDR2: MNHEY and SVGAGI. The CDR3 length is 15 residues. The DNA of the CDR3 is TGTGCCAGCAGTTACTCGACAGGCGAGAATCAGCCCCAGCATTTT. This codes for CASSYSTGENQPQHF.

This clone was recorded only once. This CDR3 is CASSYSSSGTYNEQFF. The CDR3 DNA follows: TGTGCCAGCAGTTACTCTTCCAGCGGGACGTACAATGAGCAGTTCTTC. V gene TRBV6-5 combines with J gene TRBJ2-1; 7 nucleotides match TRBD2. V lost 0 bases, J lost 4 bases, and 6 bases stayed unmatched. The CDR3 sequence is 16 residues long. Per germline, CDR1 MNHEY and CDR2 SVGAGI.

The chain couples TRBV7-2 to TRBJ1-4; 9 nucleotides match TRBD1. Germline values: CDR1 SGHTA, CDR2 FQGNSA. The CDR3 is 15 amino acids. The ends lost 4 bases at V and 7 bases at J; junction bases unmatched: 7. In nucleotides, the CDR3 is TGTGCCAGCAGCTACGACAGGGGGAGGAGTGAAAAACTGTTTTTT. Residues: CASSYDRGRSEKLFF.

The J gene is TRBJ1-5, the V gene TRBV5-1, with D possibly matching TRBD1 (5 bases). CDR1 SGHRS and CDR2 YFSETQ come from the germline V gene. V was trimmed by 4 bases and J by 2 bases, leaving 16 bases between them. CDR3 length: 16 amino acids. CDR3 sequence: CASSPGEYDGNQPQHF. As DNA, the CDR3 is TGCGCCAGCAGCCCGGGGGAGTATGACGGCAATCAGCCCCAGCATTTT.

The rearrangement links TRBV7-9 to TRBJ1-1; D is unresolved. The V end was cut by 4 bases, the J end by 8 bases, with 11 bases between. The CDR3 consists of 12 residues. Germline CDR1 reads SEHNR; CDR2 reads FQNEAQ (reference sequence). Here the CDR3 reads CASSSLPGEAFF. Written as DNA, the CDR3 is TGTGCCAGCAGCTCATTGCCAGGAGAAGCTTTCTTT.

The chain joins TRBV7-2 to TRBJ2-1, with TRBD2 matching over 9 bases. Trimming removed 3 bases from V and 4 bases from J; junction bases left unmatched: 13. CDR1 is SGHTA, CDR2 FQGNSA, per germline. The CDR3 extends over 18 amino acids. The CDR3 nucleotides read TGTGCCAGCAGCTTTTGGGCAGGTCTAGCGGGGTCATACAATGAGCAGTTCTTC. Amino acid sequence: CASSFWAGLAGSYNEQFF.

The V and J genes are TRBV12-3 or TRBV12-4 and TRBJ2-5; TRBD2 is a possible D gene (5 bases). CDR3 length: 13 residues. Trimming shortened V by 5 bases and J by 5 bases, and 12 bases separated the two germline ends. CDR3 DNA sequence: TGTGCCAGCAGTACCGCACTAGAGGAGACCCAGTACTTC. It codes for CASSTALEETQYF.

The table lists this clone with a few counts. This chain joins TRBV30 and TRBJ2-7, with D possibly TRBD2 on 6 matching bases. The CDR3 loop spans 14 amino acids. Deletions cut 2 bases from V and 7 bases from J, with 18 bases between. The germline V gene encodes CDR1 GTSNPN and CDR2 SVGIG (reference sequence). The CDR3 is CAWSRRGSRGEQYF. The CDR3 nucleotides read TGTGCCTGGAGTAGGAGGGGCTCGCGGGGAGAGCAGTACTTC.

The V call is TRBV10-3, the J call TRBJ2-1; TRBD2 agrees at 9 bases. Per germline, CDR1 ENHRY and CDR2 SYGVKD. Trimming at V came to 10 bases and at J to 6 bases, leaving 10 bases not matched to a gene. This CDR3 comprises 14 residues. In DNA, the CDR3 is TGTGCCACGTACGGCGCGGGAGGGGGCAATGAGCAGTTCTTC. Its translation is CATYGAGGGNEQFF.

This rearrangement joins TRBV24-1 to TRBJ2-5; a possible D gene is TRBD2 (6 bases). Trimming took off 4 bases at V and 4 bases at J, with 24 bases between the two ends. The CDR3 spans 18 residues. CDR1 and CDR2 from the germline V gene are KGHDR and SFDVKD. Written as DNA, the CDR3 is TGTGCCACCAGTGACCGTGCCGGGGGAGAGGGAAAGCGAGAGACCCAGTACTTC. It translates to CATSDRAGGEGKRETQYF.

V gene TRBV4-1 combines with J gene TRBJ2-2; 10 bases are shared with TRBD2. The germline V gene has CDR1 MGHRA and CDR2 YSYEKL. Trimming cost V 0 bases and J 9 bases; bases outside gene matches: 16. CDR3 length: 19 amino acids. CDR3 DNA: TGCGCCAGCAGCCAAGAAGGGGCTAGCGGGAGTCTCCGGGCCCGGGAGCTGTTTTTT. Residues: CASSQEGASGSLRARELFF.

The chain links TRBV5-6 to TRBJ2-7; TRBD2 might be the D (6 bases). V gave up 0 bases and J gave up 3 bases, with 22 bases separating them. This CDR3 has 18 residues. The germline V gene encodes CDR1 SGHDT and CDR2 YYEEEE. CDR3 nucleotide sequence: TGTGCCAGCAGCTTGGCCCAAACTAGACTAGGGCGAGGCTACGAGCAGTACTTC. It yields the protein CASSLAQTRLGRGYEQYF.

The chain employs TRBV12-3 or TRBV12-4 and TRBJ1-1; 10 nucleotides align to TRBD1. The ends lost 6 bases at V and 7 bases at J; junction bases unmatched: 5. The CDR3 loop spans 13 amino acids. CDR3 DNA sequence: TGTGCCAGCAGGGGGGGACAGGGGATTGAAGCTTTCTTT. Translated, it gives CASRGGQGIEAFF.